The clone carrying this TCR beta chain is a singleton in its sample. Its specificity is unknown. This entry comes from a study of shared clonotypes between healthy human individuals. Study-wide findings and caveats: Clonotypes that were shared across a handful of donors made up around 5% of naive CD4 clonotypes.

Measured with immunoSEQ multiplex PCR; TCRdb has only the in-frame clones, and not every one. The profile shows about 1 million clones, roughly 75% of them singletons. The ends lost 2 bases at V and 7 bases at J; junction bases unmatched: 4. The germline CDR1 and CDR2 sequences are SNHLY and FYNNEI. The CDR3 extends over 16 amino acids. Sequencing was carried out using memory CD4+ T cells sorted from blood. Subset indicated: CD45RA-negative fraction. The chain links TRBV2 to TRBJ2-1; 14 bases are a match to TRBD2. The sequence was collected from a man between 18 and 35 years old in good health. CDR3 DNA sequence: TGTGCCAGCAGTGAAACGGGACTAGCGGGAGTAAATGAGCAGTTCTTC. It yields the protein CASSETGLAGVNEQFF.